These T cell receptor beta chains were read from a single sample in a study of blood T cell repertoires in COVID-19. Repertoires were generated with immunoSEQ multiplex PCR, while TCRdb's copy carries only in-frame clones and drops some. This table holds 150,000 or so clones, approximately 86% found once. Specimen: peripheral blood. The receptors here all came from a man between 60 and 75 years old with acute or convalescent COVID-19. Each CDR3 is given with its conserved first and last residue. Each record gives: CDR3 protein, CDR3 DNA, J gene, D gene, V gene, clone size, CDR3 length. The D gene is left open where the match is weak. For some rows the clone size is stated as once, few or many, or as a class when expanded; others skip it.

cdr3_aa: CASSQGQGALGNTIYF; cdr3_nt: TGTGCCAGCAGCCAAGGACAGGGGGCGCTTGGAAACACCATATATTTT; j_call: TRBJ1-3; d_call: TRBD1; v_call: TRBV3-1/TRBV3-2; clone_size: NA; cdr3_length: 16
cdr3_aa: CATSTPRSGGEQYF; cdr3_nt: TGTGCCACTTCAACACCTCGATCAGGGGGGGAGCAGTACTTC; j_call: TRBJ2-7; d_call: NA; v_call: TRBV3-1/TRBV3-2; clone_size: NA; cdr3_length: 14
cdr3_aa: CASSSPDGEAFF; cdr3_nt: TGTGCCAGCAGCTCTCCCGACGGGGAAGCTTTCTTT; j_call: TRBJ1-1; d_call: NA; v_call: TRBV7-3; clone_size: NA; cdr3_length: 12
cdr3_aa: CASRPDRGRGDTQYF; cdr3_nt: TGTGCCAGCAGACCCGACAGGGGCCGAGGAGATACGCAGTATTTT; j_call: TRBJ2-3; d_call: TRBD1; v_call: TRBV28; clone_size: NA; cdr3_length: 15
cdr3_aa: CASSLVAGGPFPQYF; cdr3_nt: TGTGCCAGCAGCTTAGTGGCGGGAGGGCCGTTTCCGCAGTATTTT; j_call: TRBJ2-3; d_call: TRBD2; v_call: TRBV11-2; clone_size: NA; cdr3_length: 15
cdr3_aa: CASSKGERRRETQYF; cdr3_nt: TGTGCCAGCAGCAAAGGGGAGCGGCGGCGCGAGACCCAGTACTTC; j_call: TRBJ2-5; d_call: NA; v_call: TRBV21-1; clone_size: NA; cdr3_length: 15
cdr3_aa: CSVDIYNEQFF; cdr3_nt: TGCAGCGTCGACATTTACAATGAGCAGTTCTTC; j_call: TRBJ2-1; d_call: NA; v_call: TRBV29-1; clone_size: NA; cdr3_length: 11
cdr3_aa: CASSPPQYF; cdr3_nt: TGTGCCAGCAGCCCTCCGCAGTACTTC; j_call: TRBJ2-7; d_call: NA; v_call: TRBV5-4; clone_size: once; cdr3_length: 9
cdr3_aa: CASSQDWQGSRAQHF; cdr3_nt: TGCGCCAGCAGCCAAGATTGGCAGGGGAGTAGAGCCCAGCATTTT; j_call: TRBJ1-5; d_call: NA; v_call: TRBV4-1; clone_size: NA; cdr3_length: 15
cdr3_aa: CASSWTSGTRDGYTF; cdr3_nt: TGCGCCAGCAGCTGGACCTCCGGGACACGGGATGGCTACACCTTC; j_call: TRBJ1-2; d_call: NA; v_call: TRBV5-1; clone_size: NA; cdr3_length: 15
cdr3_aa: CASSALGQGFYGYTF; cdr3_nt: TGTGCCAGCAGTGCGCTGGGACAGGGGTTTTACGGCTACACCTTC; j_call: TRBJ1-2; d_call: TRBD1; v_call: TRBV2; clone_size: NA; cdr3_length: 15
cdr3_aa: CASSLRGYTEAFF; cdr3_nt: TGTGCCAGCAGCTTAAGGGGGTACACTGAAGCTTTCTTT; j_call: TRBJ1-1; d_call: NA; v_call: TRBV7-6; clone_size: NA; cdr3_length: 13
cdr3_aa: CASRQGGTSGTWYF; cdr3_nt: TGTGCCAGCAGACAGGGTGGGACTAGCGGGACTTGGTACTTC; j_call: TRBJ2-7; d_call: TRBD2; v_call: TRBV2; clone_size: NA; cdr3_length: 14